Presented here are 16 T cell receptor beta chains from one specimen sequenced in a study of control samples from healthy donors and cancer patients. Clones were sequenced by immunoSEQ multiplex PCR, and TCRdb holds only the in-frame ones, with some missing. The sample holds over 60,000 clones, roughly 85% seen once. Sequencing was carried out using blood. The receptors come from a man in his forties or fifties in good health.

The V gene is TRBV7-2, the J gene TRBJ2-6; D gene uncertain. The V gene lost 2 bases and the J gene lost 0 bases, with 5 bases spanning the gap. The CDR3 loop spans 15 amino acids. Germline CDR1 SGHTA, CDR2 FQGNSA. CDR3 DNA sequence: TGTGCCAGCAGCTTATGGGACTCTGGGGCCAACGTCCTGACTTTC. This sequence encodes CASSLWDSGANVLTF.

V gene TRBV6-5 combines with J gene TRBJ1-1; TRBD1 aligns across 7 bases. CDR1 and CDR2 from the germline V gene are MNHEY and SVGAGI. Trimming removed 6 bases from V and 4 bases from J; junction bases left unmatched: 8. The CDR3 has 14 amino acids. For the CDR3, the DNA is TGTGCCAGCAGGCGACAGGGTATAGTCACTGAAGCTTTCTTT. This gives the protein CASRRQGIVTEAFF.

This chain joins TRBV3-1 (or the pseudogene TRBV3-2) and TRBJ1-1; 7 positions match TRBD1. The CDR3 consists of 17 residues. In germline, CDR1 is LGHDT, CDR2 YNNKEL (reference sequence). V shed 4 bases, J shed 6 bases, and the junction held 17 bases outside the gene matches. The chain's CDR3 is CASSRSGGNPSKAEAFF. Written as DNA, the CDR3 is TGTGCCAGCAGCCGTTCAGGGGGTAATCCCTCTAAGGCTGAAGCTTTCTTT.

The chain combines TRBV6-2 or TRBV6-3 with TRBJ1-5; D is undetermined. Trimming took 4 bases from V and 3 from J, leaving 7 bases between them. The CDR3 contains 13 residues. The germline CDR1 and CDR2 sequences are MNHEY and SVGEGT. The CDR3 DNA follows: TGTGCCAGCAGTTTGGACCACAATCAGCCCCAGCATTTT. This codes for CASSLDHNQPQHF.

The chain uses TRBV7-2 and TRBJ1-4; 10 bases match TRBD1. The V gene's germline CDR1 is SGHTA and CDR2 FQGNSA. CDR3 length equals 13 residues. The J segment lost 8 bases and the V segment lost 7 bases, leaving 4 bases of the junction unmatched. The chain's CDR3 is CASTTDRGEKLFF. CDR3 DNA sequence: TGTGCCAGCACCACGGACAGGGGGGAAAAACTGTTTTTT.

The V gene is TRBV13, the J gene TRBJ1-3, with a tentative D call TRBD1 (6 bases). Germline V gene sequence: CDR1 PRHDT, CDR2 FYEKMQ (reference sequence). This CDR3 spans 16 amino acids. V lost 5 bases and J lost 2, with 16 bases in between. CDR3 in DNA: TGTGCCAGCAGCCCCTCCTATCAGGGGACTGGAAACACCATATATTTT. Its translation is CASSPSYQGTGNTIYF.

This chain joins TRBV27 and TRBJ2-2; D is ambiguous. Per germline, CDR1 MNHEY and CDR2 SMNVEV (reference sequence). This CDR3 contains 16 residues. The V end lost 2 bases, the J end lost 5 bases, and 15 bases lay between the germline ends. CDR3 region: CASSLEVGLETGELFF. For the CDR3, the DNA is TGTGCCAGCAGTTTAGAGGTGGGGTTAGAGACCGGGGAGCTGTTTTTT.

The chain employs TRBV7-7 and TRBJ2-1; 8 bases align to TRBD2. The length of the CDR3 is 14 residues. Per the germline V gene, CDR1 is SSHAT and CDR2 is FNYEAQ (reference sequence). V shed 1 base and J 6 bases; nucleotides not matched to a gene: 2. The CDR3 DNA reads TGTGCCAGCAGCTTAGGCGGGGGGCTCAATGAGCAGTTCTTC. As protein: CASSLGGGLNEQFF.

This clone has only a few counts. The chain uses TRBV6-6 and TRBJ2-2; D is uncertain. V lost 4 bases, J lost 4 bases, and 10 bases lay in between. Germline CDR1 is MNHNY and CDR2 is SVGAGI (reference sequence). This CDR3 has 14 residues. The CDR3 region has the DNA TGTGCCAGCAGTTTCGACATTTCCACCGGGGAGCTGTTTTTT. Translation gives CASSFDISTGELFF.

The chain uses TRBV10-1 and TRBJ2-5; tentatively, D is TRBD2 (6 bases). The CDR3 has 15 residues. The V and J ends lost 4 bases and 1 base respectively, with 13 bases between them. Germline values: CDR1 WNHNN, CDR2 SYGVQD (reference sequence). The CDR3 DNA is TGCGCCAGCAGTGGCGGGGCGGTGCTCCAAGAGACCCAGTACTTC. It codes for CASSGGAVLQETQYF.

V is TRBV7-2 and J is TRBJ1-2, with D hard to call. The CDR3 extends over 14 amino acids. V was clipped by 3 bases and J by 2 bases, with 10 bases between them. Germline V CDR1 and CDR2: SGHTA, FQGNSA. The DNA for the CDR3 is TGTGCCAGCAGCTTGATGGTCTCGAACTATGGCTACACCTTC. It encodes CASSLMVSNYGYTF.

V is TRBV3-1 (or the pseudogene TRBV3-2) and J is TRBJ2-1; TRBD1 is a possible D gene (6 bases). V was clipped by 0 bases and J by 6 bases, with 9 bases between them. This CDR3 contains 14 residues. The germline V gene encodes CDR1 LGHDT and CDR2 YNNKEL (reference sequence). The CDR3: CASSQDSRGNEQFF. For the CDR3, the DNA is TGTGCCAGCAGCCAAGATTCCAGGGGCAATGAGCAGTTCTTC.

The chain is built from TRBV5-6 and TRBJ2-2; D might be TRBD1 (5 bases). V lost 0 bases, J lost 9 bases, and 12 bases lay in between. CDR3 length: 14 residues. CDR1 and CDR2 from the germline V gene are SGHDT and YYEEEE. The CDR3 region is CASSLDGAARELFF. The CDR3 DNA is TGTGCCAGCAGCTTGGATGGGGCGGCTCGGGAGCTGTTTTTT.

CDR3 bases: TGTGCCACCAGCACCGCAAGGGGTGAGCAGTTCTTC. It encodes CATSTARGEQFF. The chain has TRBV15 and TRBJ2-1; D may be TRBD1 (5 bases). Between the trimmed V and J ends, which lost 4 bases and 9 bases, there was a span of 10 bases. The germline CDR1 and CDR2 sequences are LNHNV and YYDKDF (reference sequence). CDR3 length equals 12 residues. Combining the CDR3 with reference TRBV15 and TRBJ2-1 gives the whole variable domain DAMVIQNPRYQVTQFGKPVTLSCSQTLNHNVMYWYQQKSSQAPKLLFHYYDKDFNNEADTPDNFQSRRPNTSFCFLDIRSPGLGDTAMYLCATSTARGEQFFGPGTRLTVL.

The genes are TRBV10-3 and TRBJ2-5; 8 positions agree with TRBD1. Germline trimming cut 7 bases from V and 4 bases from J; bases unmatched to any gene: 5. The CDR3 runs to 13 residues. Germline V gene lookup returns CDR1 ENHRY and CDR2 SYGVKD. The CDR3 DNA reads as TGTGCCATCAAAGAACAGGGGGGAGAGACCCAGTACTTC. Translated: CAIKEQGGETQYF.

The table lists this clone with a count of one. The J gene is TRBJ2-7, the V gene TRBV5-5; D gene unclear. The ends were cut back, 1 base at V and 0 bases at J, with 8 bases in the middle. The CDR3 is made up of 14 amino acids. Germline loops: CDR1 SGHKS, CDR2 YYEKEE (reference sequence). The CDR3 loop is CASSLIGSSYEQYF. The CDR3 DNA sequence: TGTGCCAGCAGCTTGATCGGAAGCTCCTACGAGCAGTACTTC.